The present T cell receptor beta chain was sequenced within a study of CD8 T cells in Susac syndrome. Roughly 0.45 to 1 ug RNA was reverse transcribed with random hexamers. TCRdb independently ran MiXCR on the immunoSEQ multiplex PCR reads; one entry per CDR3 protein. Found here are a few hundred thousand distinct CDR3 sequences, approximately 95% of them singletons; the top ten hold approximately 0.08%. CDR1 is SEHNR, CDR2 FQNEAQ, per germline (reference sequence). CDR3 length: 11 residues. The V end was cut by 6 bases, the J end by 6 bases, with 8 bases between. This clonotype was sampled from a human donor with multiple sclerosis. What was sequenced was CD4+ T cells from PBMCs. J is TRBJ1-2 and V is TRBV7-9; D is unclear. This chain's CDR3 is CASSTRDGYTF. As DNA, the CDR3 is TGTGCCAGCAGTACAAGGGATGGCTACACCTTC.